This TCR beta chain was captured by sequencing in a study of T cells in localized non-small cell lung cancer. The table came from immunoSEQ multiplex PCR; TCRdb's copy has only in-frame clones and leaves some out. This sample carries about 24,000 clones, around nine tenths of them seen once, and the ten largest clones take about 7%. There are 15 residues in the CDR3. Trimming at V came to 3 bases and at J to 8 bases, leaving 8 bases not matched to a gene. Germline loops: CDR1 SGHRS, CDR2 YFSETQ. The chain has TRBV5-1 and TRBJ1-4; TRBD1 matches 9 bases. The TCR originated in a woman aged 40-75 years with stage I lung adenocarcinoma. The sample was peripheral blood, taken before any cancer treatment. The CDR3 DNA sequence: TGCGCCAGCAGCTCTACCACAGGGGGCATAGAAAAACTGTTTTTT. This encodes CASSSTTGGIEKLFF.